Listed below are T cell receptor beta chains from one sample, sequenced in a study of blood T cell repertoires in COVID-19. The protocol was immunoSEQ multiplex PCR, while the TCRdb copy is restricted to in-frame clones and leaves out a portion. This table has fewer than 20,000 clones, about 80% appearing once. The sequenced sample consisted of peripheral blood. These receptors were obtained from a man aged 65-85 years with active or convalescent COVID-19. The CDR3 runs from the conserved cysteine through the conserved F or W. The order of the fields is D gene, clone size, V gene, J gene, CDR3 protein, CDR3 DNA. The D gene is left open where the match is weak. A row's size may be missing; if present it is once, few, many or a size class.

>-|-|TRBV7-3|TRBJ1-1
CASSLNPRGMNTEAFF
TGTGCCAGCAGTTTAAACCCTAGGGGCATGAACACTGAAGCTTTCTTT
>-|-|TRBV5-6|TRBJ2-5
CASSLPGQETQYF
TGTGCCAGCAGCTTGCCGGGGCAAGAGACCCAGTACTTC
>TRBD1|-|TRBV5-6|TRBJ1-1
CASSLPGQMNTEAFF
TGTGCCAGCAGCCTGCCGGGACAGATGAACACTGAAGCTTTCTTT
>TRBD1|-|TRBV10-3|TRBJ1-3
CAISESGTGFRYGGNTIYF
TGTGCCATCAGTGAGTCTGGGACAGGGTTCCGTTACGGAGGAAACACCATATATTTT
>-|-|TRBV5-1|TRBJ1-1
CASSVGTGRDTEAFF
TGCGCCAGCAGCGTAGGAACAGGGAGAGACACTGAAGCTTTCTTT
>-|-|TRBV28|TRBJ2-2
CASSVAAGELFF
TGTGCCAGCAGTGTAGCGGCCGGGGAGCTGTTTTTT
>TRBD2|-|TRBV14|TRBJ2-1
CASSPRSSGANEQFF
TGTGCCAGCAGCCCACGATCTAGCGGGGCGAATGAGCAGTTCTTC
>TRBD2|-|TRBV11-2|TRBJ2-1
CASSLETSGDVKFF
TGTGCCAGCAGCTTGGAGACTAGCGGGGATGTGAAGTTCTTC
>TRBD1|-|TRBV6-5|TRBJ1-2
CASSIDRAVGGYTF
TGTGCCAGCAGTATAGACAGGGCGGTTGGGGGCTACACCTTC
>-|-|TRBV12-3/TRBV12-4|TRBJ1-1
CASGRGGNTEAFF
TGTGCCAGCGGGCGGGGAGGGAACACTGAAGCTTTCTTT
>TRBD1|-|TRBV6-2/TRBV6-3|TRBJ2-3
CASSLGQGATDTQYF
TGTGCCAGCAGCCTTGGACAGGGAGCCACAGATACGCAGTATTTT
>-|-|TRBV5-4|TRBJ2-1
CASSPGVEQFF
TGTGCCAGCAGCCCAGGGGTTGAGCAGTTCTTC
>TRBD1|-|TRBV3-1/TRBV3-2|TRBJ1-3
CASSLGGGNTIYF
TGTGCCAGCAGCCTAGGGGGCGGAAACACCATATATTTT
>-|-|TRBV27|TRBJ1-5
CASSLSATLAERNQPQHF
TGTGCCAGCAGTTTATCGGCAACCCTGGCAGAACGCAATCAGCCCCAGCATTTT
>TRBD2|-|TRBV9|TRBJ2-3
CASSETSGYTDTQYF
TGTGCCAGCAGCGAGACTAGCGGATACACAGATACGCAGTATTTT
>-|few|TRBV7-2|TRBJ1-5
CASSQGSPNQPQHF
TGTGCCAGCAGTCAGGGATCGCCTAATCAGCCCCAGCATTTT
>TRBD2|few|TRBV5-4|TRBJ2-1
CASSLIAGTRIHNEQFF
TGTGCCAGCAGCTTGATCGCCGGGACTAGGATCCACAATGAGCAGTTCTTC
>-|-|TRBV29-1|TRBJ1-4
CSSRVSGNEKLFF
TGCAGCTCCAGGGTCTCGGGTAATGAAAAACTGTTTTTT
>TRBD2|-|TRBV28|TRBJ2-7
CASSPLAGVSYEQYF
TGTGCCAGCAGTCCACTAGCGGGAGTATCCTACGAGCAGTACTTC
>-|-|TRBV6-1|TRBJ2-5
CASSEGGDFQETQYF
TGTGCCAGCAGTGAAGGAGGGGACTTCCAAGAGACCCAGTACTTC
>TRBD2|-|TRBV7-8|TRBJ2-5
CASSFKAGETQYF
TGTGCCAGCAGCTTCAAAGCGGGGGAGACCCAGTACTTC
>-|-|TRBV5-1|TRBJ1-4
CASSSPGGFEEKLFF
TGCGCCAGCAGCTCCCCGGGGGGTTTTGAAGAAAAACTGTTTTTT
>-|-|TRBV12-3/TRBV12-4|TRBJ1-4
CASSFSGNEKLFF
TGTGCCAGCAGTTTTTCGGGAAATGAAAAACTGTTTTTT
>TRBD1|-|TRBV6-5|TRBJ1-3
CASRGLDRGENTIYF
TGTGCCAGCCGCGGCCTGGACAGGGGCGAAAACACCATATATTTT
>TRBD2|-|TRBV30|TRBJ2-2
CAWLGLAEGSNTGELFF
TGTGCCTGGCTGGGACTAGCGGAGGGGAGTAACACCGGGGAGCTGTTTTTT
>TRBD2|-|TRBV7-2|TRBJ2-5
CASSQGLAGGYETQYF
TGTGCCAGCAGCCAAGGACTAGCGGGAGGGTATGAGACCCAGTACTTC
>-|-|TRBV25-1|TRBJ2-1
CASRGAMGLAEHNEQFF
TGTGCCAGCAGGGGGGCGATGGGGCTAGCGGAGCACAATGAGCAGTTCTTC
>-|-|TRBV5-6|TRBJ1-6
CASRVRAAQGHSPLHF
TGTGCCAGCAGAGTCCGGGCCGCCCAGGGGCATTCACCCCTCCACTTT
>-|-|TRBV4-1|TRBJ2-5
CASSPRITSGETQYF
TGCGCCAGCAGCCCCCGGATTACGTCGGGGGAGACCCAGTACTTC
>-|-|TRBV3-1/TRBV3-2|TRBJ1-1
CASRGSGGTEAFF
TGTGCCAGCAGAGGCAGTGGAGGGACTGAAGCTTTCTTT